The 29 T cell receptor beta chains below were found in one sample sequenced in a study of neurological immune-mediated disorders. TCRdb ran MiXCR on the 5' RACE reads and lists one entry per CDR3 protein. The sample carries about 95,000 distinct CDR3 sequences, 3.5% recorded once. The sample taken for sequencing was PBMCs. These receptors were obtained from a woman aged 18-30 years with multiple sclerosis.

V and J are TRBV15 and TRBJ2-7, with D perhaps matching TRBD1 (5 bases). Per the germline V gene, CDR1 is LNHNV and CDR2 is YYDKDF (reference sequence). Trimming removed 2 bases at V and 5 bases at J, with 16 bases between. This CDR3 comprises 15 residues. In DNA form, the CDR3 reads TGTGCCACCAGCAGACGGGCAGGGCATCTCCACGAGCAGTACTTC. This codes for CATSRRAGHLHEQYF.

This clonotype appeared many times. The chain has TRBV12-2 and TRBJ1-3; the table's TRBD1 call for D was not verified on the DNA. TRBV12-2 is marked as a pseudogene. The CDR3 loop spans 16 amino acids. In DNA, the CDR3 is TGTGCAAGTCGCTTAGCCCGCGGGACAGGGGGAAACACCATATATTTT. This codes for CASRLARGTGGNTIYF.

This clonotype was observed many times. The chain couples TRBV12-3 or TRBV12-4 to TRBJ2-4; D remains ambiguous. There are 11 residues in the CDR3. The V and J ends lost 8 bases and 0 bases respectively, with 2 bases between them. The DNA for the CDR3 is TGTGCCAGCGGAGCCAAAAACATTCAGTACTTC. Residues: CASGAKNIQYF.

The chain is built from TRBV28 and TRBJ2-5; no clear D gene. The CDR3 has 14 residues. Trimming pared 3 bases from V and 0 bases from J, leaving 8 bases between. Germline V gene sequence: CDR1 MDHEN, CDR2 SYDVKM. The CDR3 loop reads CASSFLSYQETQYF. Written as DNA, the CDR3 is TGTGCCAGCAGTTTCCTCTCGTACCAAGAGACCCAGTACTTC.

This sequence joins TRBV10-2 and TRBJ2-1; 12 bases match TRBD2. The CDR3 length is 17 residues. Germline-derived CDR1 and CDR2 are WSHSY and SAAADI. The junction had 14 bases not matched to a gene; V was cut back by 6 bases and J by 8 bases. Here the CDR3 DNA reads TGCGCCAGCAGCCACCTAGCGGGGGGGCCTACGGTCTATGAGCAGTTCTTC. This sequence encodes CASSHLAGGPTVYEQFF.

The sample holds many counts of this clonotype. The chain carries TRBV4-1 and TRBJ1-2; perhaps TRBD1 as D (6 bases). The CDR3 runs 13 residues. The germline V gene has CDR1 MGHRA and CDR2 YSYEKL. Trimming pared 4 bases from V and 8 bases from J, leaving 14 bases between. CDR3 protein: CASSRPPGVGYTF. Written as DNA, the CDR3 is TGCGCCAGCAGCCGGCCCCCAGGGGTCGGCTACACCTTC.

This clonotype was recorded at least ten times. J is TRBJ1-6 and V is TRBV5-1; D is unresolved. The V gene lost 0 bases and the J gene lost 7 bases, with 8 bases spanning the gap. Germline CDR1 SGHRS, CDR2 YFSETQ. The CDR3 extends over 14 amino acids. The DNA for the CDR3 is TGCGCCAGCAGCTTGGAACAGCCCAATTCACCCCTCCACTTT. This codes for CASSLEQPNSPLHF.

About this clonotype: This may be a read error: a much more frequent sequence differs by one nucleotide. The rearrangement links TRBV3-1 to TRBJ2-7, with TRBD1 matching 7 bases. This CDR3 has 13 residues. The germline gives CDR1 LGHDT, CDR2 YNNKEL (reference sequence). The CDR3 coding sequence is TGTGCCAGCTGTCGACAGGGCGTCGGCGAGAAGTACTTC. Protein sequence: CASCRQGVGEKYF.

In its sample, this clonotype was seen many times. This sequence joins TRBV6-5 and TRBJ1-5; D uncertain. V gave up 6 bases and J gave up 1 base, with 10 bases separating them. The CDR3 runs to 14 residues. Germline V gene sequence: CDR1 MNHEY, CDR2 SVGAGI. CDR3 protein: CASSGGMSNQPQHF. The CDR3 coding sequence is TGTGCCAGCAGCGGAGGTATGAGCAATCAGCCCCAGCATTTT.

This clonotype was recorded at least ten times. The chain has TRBV7-2 and TRBJ1-1, with D unclear. Germline lookup yields CDR1 SGHTA and CDR2 FQGNSA. Deletions cut 0 bases from V and 3 bases from J, with 11 bases between. The CDR3 runs 15 residues. CDR3 amino acids: CASSLAFQVDTEAFF. The CDR3 nucleotides read TGTGCCAGCAGCTTAGCGTTCCAGGTGGACACTGAAGCTTTCTTT. Full variable domain (remainder filled in from reference TRBV7-2 and TRBJ1-1): GAGVSQSPSNKVTEKGKDVELRCDPISGHTALYWYRQSLGQGLEFLIYFQGNSAPDKSGLPSDRFSAERTGGSVSTLTIQRTQQEDSAVYLCASSLAFQVDTEAFFGQGTRLTVV.

This clonotype was detected many times. The chain employs TRBV4-2 and TRBJ2-1; D is ambiguous. Looked up from germline, CDR1 is LGHNA and CDR2 is YNFKEQ. This CDR3 spans 18 amino acids. The ends were cut back, 0 bases at V and 0 bases at J, with 15 bases in the middle. The CDR3 loop is CASSQDLQRPSSYNEQFF. The DNA of the CDR3 is TGTGCCAGCAGCCAAGATCTCCAGCGCCCAAGCTCCTACAATGAGCAGTTCTTC.

At least ten counts were recorded for this clonotype. The genes are TRBV6-5 and TRBJ1-5; no clear D gene. From germline, CDR1 is MNHEY and CDR2 SVGAGI. The CDR3 sequence is 12 residues long. V was shortened by 4 bases and J by 4 bases, with 5 bases between the two germline ends. CDR3 amino acids: CASSSRNQPQHF. The CDR3 nucleotides read TGTGCCAGCAGTTCAAGGAATCAGCCCCAGCATTTT.

This clonotype occurred many times. This chain uses TRBV5-1 with TRBJ1-2; the D is unclear. The V end lost 1 base, the J end lost 0 bases, and 10 bases lay between the germline ends. Germline assignment: CDR1 SGHRS and CDR2 YFSETQ. CDR3 size: 15 residues. The CDR3 here is CASSLFVNSNYGYTF. The CDR3 nucleotides are TGCGCCAGCAGCTTGTTCGTAAACTCTAACTATGGCTACACCTTC. The full variable domain, completed using reference TRBV5-1 and TRBJ1-2, is KAGVTQTPRYLIKTRGQQVTLSCSPISGHRSVSWYQQTPGQGLQFLFEYFSETQRNKGNFPGRFSGRQFSNSRSEMNVSTLELGDSALYLCASSLFVNSNYGYTFGSGTRLTVV.

This clonotype occurred many times. The chain combines TRBV20-1 with TRBJ2-1; 7 nucleotides agree with TRBD2. The CDR3 is 16 amino acids. The V gene's germline CDR1 is DFQATT and CDR2 SNEGSKA (reference sequence). After removal of 3 bases from V and 1 base from J, the junction contained 9 bases not matched to a gene. CDR3 sequence: CSARRRGVASYNEQFF. CDR3 DNA sequence: TGCAGTGCTAGGAGACGGGGGGTAGCGTCCTACAATGAGCAGTTCTTC.

This clonotype was observed many times. The chain has TRBV7-9 and TRBJ2-7, with D possibly being TRBD1 (6 bases). CDR3 length equals 16 residues. Between the trimmed V and J ends, which lost 5 bases and 0 bases, there was a span of 17 bases. The germline V gene has CDR1 SEHNR and CDR2 FQNEAQ (reference sequence). The CDR3 spells CASSHPPGHLSYEQYF. The CDR3 DNA reads TGTGCCAGCAGCCACCCCCCGGGACATCTCTCCTACGAGCAGTACTTC.

This clonotype was counted ten times or more. The rearrangement joins TRBV15 to TRBJ1-5, with D possibly matching TRBD1 (6 bases). The CDR3 sequence is 16 residues long. The germline CDR1 and CDR2 sequences are LNHNV and YYDKDF (reference sequence). V was trimmed by 0 bases and J by 7 bases, leaving 16 bases between them. The CDR3: CATSREIQGLGQPQHF. CDR3 DNA sequence: TGTGCCACCAGCAGAGAAATTCAGGGGTTGGGACAGCCCCAGCATTTT.

As regards this clonotype: Germline is not matched at one junction end, which may reflect a read error. The rearrangement uses TRBV29-1 and TRBJ1-1; D unclear. CDR1 and CDR2 (germline): SQVTM, ANQGSEA. CDR3 length equals 14 residues. The DNA for the CDR3 is TGTAGCGTAGCTGACGGGGATGGGAGCACTGAAGCTTTCTTT. Protein product: CSVADGDGSTEAFF. Full variable domain (remainder filled in from reference TRBV29-1 and TRBJ1-1): SAVISQKPSRDICQRGTSLTIQCQVDSQVTMMFWYRQQPGQSLTLIATANQGSEATYESGFVIDKFPISRPNLTFSTLTVSNMSPEDSSIYLCSVADGDGSTEAFFGQGTRLTVV.

This clonotype was counted between two and nine times. The V gene is TRBV12-3 or TRBV12-4, the J gene TRBJ1-1; no firm D call. The V and J ends lost 1 base and 10 bases respectively, with 16 bases between them. This CDR3 has 14 residues. The DNA for the CDR3 is TGTGCCAGCAGTTTAGAGGCGGACTCATGGGCAGCTTTCTTT. It codes for CASSLEADSWAAFF.

This clonotype appeared many times. This sequence joins TRBV2 and TRBJ2-1; 8 bases map to TRBD2. The CDR3 extends over 12 amino acids. With 2 bases clipped from V and 14 bases from J, the junction kept 5 bases outside the gene matches. Germline values: CDR1 SNHLY, CDR2 FYNNEI. The CDR3 DNA follows: TGTGCCAGCAGTGAAACGGGGCGGGAGGAGTTCTTC. It codes for CASSETGREEFF.

V and J are TRBV7-4 and TRBJ2-1, with 13 bases matching TRBD2. The CDR3 runs 19 residues. Germline V gene lookup returns CDR1 SGHVT and CDR2 SQSDAQ. J lost 2 bases, V lost 1 base, and 8 bases had no gene match. The CDR3 loop is CASSLECRTSGRAYNEQFF. The CDR3, as DNA: TGTGCCAGCAGCTTAGAATGCCGAACTAGCGGGAGGGCCTACAATGAGCAGTTCTTC.

This clonotype was seen repeatedly, ten times or more. Here the CDR3 reads CASSLGLAVTGELFF. The CDR3 DNA is TGTGCCAGCAGCTTGGGACTAGCGGTGACCGGGGAGCTGTTTTTT. V usage is TRBV7-2 and J usage is TRBJ2-2; 11 bases are a match to TRBD2. The CDR3 is made up of 15 amino acids. V was pared by 3 bases and J by 5 bases, with 2 bases of the junction left unmatched. CDR1 and CDR2 (germline): SGHTA, FQGNSA.

Many counts were recorded for this clonotype. The chain recombines TRBV12-3 or TRBV12-4 with TRBJ2-7; D is unclear. The CDR3 runs to 13 residues. The ends were cut back, 1 base at V and 9 bases at J, with 13 bases in the middle. The CDR3 DNA reads TGTGCCAGCAGTTTAGATCCTATTCCGAGGCAGTACTTC. The encoded protein is CASSLDPIPRQYF.

This clonotype occurred many times. V is TRBV13 and J is TRBJ1-4; D perhaps matches TRBD1 (5 bases). The CDR3 is made up of 15 amino acids. V lost 0 bases and J lost 3, with 8 bases in between. In germline, CDR1 is PRHDT, CDR2 FYEKMQ (reference sequence). CDR3 protein: CASSLGPGPNEKLFF. CDR3 bases: TGTGCCAGCAGCTTAGGCCCGGGGCCTAATGAAAAACTGTTTTTT.

Note on this clonotype: Being one base from a much bigger clone, this may be a read error. J is TRBJ2-3 and V is TRBV3-1, with D tentatively TRBD1 (5 bases). CDR3 length: 14 residues. CDR1 and CDR2 from the germline V gene are LGHDT and YNNKEL (reference sequence). The CDR3 region is CVSSQGDSQATQYF. CDR3 bases: TGTGTCAGCAGCCAAGGCGACAGCCAGGCAACGCAGTATTTT.

This clonotype showed up many times. This sequence joins TRBV5-6 and TRBJ1-5; D might be TRBD1 (5 bases). Germline CDR1 and CDR2: SGHDT and YYEEEE. The CDR3 extends over 15 amino acids. V lost 0 bases, J lost 5 bases, and 12 bases lay in between. DNA of the CDR3: TGTGCCAGCAGCTTGGGGGGCAGGGAGGATCAGCCCCAGCATTTT. It is translated as CASSLGGREDQPQHF.

This clonotype occurred many times. The J gene is TRBJ1-1, the V gene TRBV10-3; D is ambiguous. Deletions cut 4 bases from V and 0 bases from J, with 6 bases between. The CDR3 runs 13 residues. The germline gives CDR1 ENHRY, CDR2 SYGVKD. Here the CDR3 DNA reads TGTGCCATCAGTGCCCTCATGAACACTGAAGCTTTCTTT. Its protein product is CAISALMNTEAFF.

This clonotype occurred many times. The V call is TRBV5-1, the J call TRBJ2-3; D possibly corresponds to TRBD2 (5 bases). V lost 6 bases and J 4 bases, leaving 12 bases between the germline ends. The germline CDR1 and CDR2 sequences are SGHRS and YFSETQ. The CDR3 has 13 residues. In DNA, the CDR3 is TGCGCCAGCACAAAACGGGAATCAGATACGCAGTATTTT. The encoded protein is CASTKRESDTQYF. Supplemented by reference TRBV5-1 and TRBJ2-3, the full variable domain reads KAGVTQTPRYLIKTRGQQVTLSCSPISGHRSVSWYQQTPGQGLQFLFEYFSETQRNKGNFPGRFSGRQFSNSRSEMNVSTLELGDSALYLCASTKRESDTQYFGPGTRLTVL.

This clonotype appeared many times. The rearrangement uses TRBV5-6 and TRBJ2-7; TRBD2 is a possible D gene (5 bases). Trimming left V 5 bases short and J 5 bases short, with 14 bases between. Germline V CDR1 and CDR2: SGHDT, YYEEEE. CDR3 size: 13 residues. The CDR3 nucleotides are TGTGCCAGCAGTACGGCCTCCGGGAACGAGCAGTACTTC. This sequence encodes CASSTASGNEQYF.

Many counts were recorded for this clonotype. This sequence joins TRBV5-1 and TRBJ2-3; D may be TRBD2 (5 bases). The CDR3 contains 14 residues. CDR1 and CDR2 from the germline V gene are SGHRS and YFSETQ. Trimming cost V 5 bases and J 4 bases, with 14 bases left between them. CDR3 DNA sequence: TGCGCCAGCAGTCGATCGGCGGGTTCAGATACGCAGTATTTT. This encodes CASSRSAGSDTQYF.